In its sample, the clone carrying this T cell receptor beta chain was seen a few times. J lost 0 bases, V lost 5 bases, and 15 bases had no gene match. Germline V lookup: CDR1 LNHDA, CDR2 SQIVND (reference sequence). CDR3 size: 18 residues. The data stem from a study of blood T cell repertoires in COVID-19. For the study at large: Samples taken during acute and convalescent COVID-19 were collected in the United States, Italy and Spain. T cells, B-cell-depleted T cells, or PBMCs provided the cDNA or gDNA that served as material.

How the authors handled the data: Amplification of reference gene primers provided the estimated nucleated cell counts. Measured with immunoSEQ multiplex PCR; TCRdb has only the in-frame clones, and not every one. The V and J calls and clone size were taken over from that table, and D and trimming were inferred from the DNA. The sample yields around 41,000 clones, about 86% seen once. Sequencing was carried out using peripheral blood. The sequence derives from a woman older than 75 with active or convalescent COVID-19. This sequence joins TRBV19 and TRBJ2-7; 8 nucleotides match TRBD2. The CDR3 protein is CASSVPGLDERSSYEQYF. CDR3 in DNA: TGTGCCAGTAGTGTCCCGGGACTAGATGAAAGGAGCTCCTACGAGCAGTACTTC.